These 17 T cell receptor beta chains came from one sample sequenced in a study of response to subunit inactivated influenza vaccine. TCRdb processed the RT-PCR reads anew with MiXCR; each CDR3 protein has one entry. Of around 760,000 distinct CDR3 sequences in the sample, 14% were seen once. The sequencing used PBMCs from blood, collected less than 15 days before vaccination. Receptor source: a man aged 50 or older who received an inactivated influenza vaccine.

This chain uses TRBV27 with TRBJ2-1; 8 nucleotides align to TRBD2. This CDR3 spans 15 amino acids. V lost 5 bases to trimming and J lost 9 bases; unmatched junction nucleotides: 12. Germline V gene data show CDR1 as MNHEY and CDR2 as SMNVEV (reference sequence). The CDR3 region has the DNA TGTGCCAGCAGTCTCCGTTCAGCGGGGGCGGGTGAGCAGTTCTTC. This translates into CASSLRSAGAGEQFF.

The J gene is TRBJ1-5, the V gene TRBV19; D call uncertain. Trimming cost V 1 base and J 2 bases, with 6 bases left between them. The CDR3 sequence is 14 residues long. The germline CDR1 and CDR2 sequences are LNHDA and SQIVND (reference sequence). The CDR3 region is CASSIAGGNQPQHF. Written as DNA, the CDR3 is TGTGCCAGTAGTATAGCGGGCGGCAATCAGCCCCAGCATTTT.

The chain uses TRBV5-1 and TRBJ2-5; no definite D call. The CDR3 is 12 residues long. Trimming removed 4 bases from V and 0 bases from J, with 4 bases in between. CDR1 SGHRS and CDR2 YFSETQ come from the germline V gene. In DNA form, the CDR3 reads TGCGCCAGCAGCATGTACCAAGAGACCCAGTACTTC. Translating it yields CASSMYQETQYF.

There are a few counts of this clonotype. The chain links TRBV4-3 to TRBJ2-1; D might be TRBD1 or TRBD2, each matching 5 bases. The CDR3 runs 16 residues. V lost 1 base and J 9 bases, leaving 19 bases between the germline ends. Germline lookup yields CDR1 LGHNA and CDR2 YSLEER. The CDR3 DNA reads TGCGCCAGCAGCCAAGTCAGGGTGGGAGATGGGCGTGAGCAGTTCTTC. Its translation: CASSQVRVGDGREQFF.

The rearrangement uses TRBV3-1 and TRBJ2-7, with TRBD2 matching over 10 bases. Looked up from germline, CDR1 is LGHDT and CDR2 is YNNKEL (reference sequence). V was clipped by 7 bases and J by 4 bases; unmatched bases: 4. The CDR3 is made up of 13 amino acids. CDR3 sequence: CASTSSGGYEQYF. DNA for the CDR3: TGTGCCAGCACCTCTAGCGGGGGTTACGAGCAGTACTTC.

V is TRBV20-1 and J is TRBJ1-1; D unclear. Germline CDR1 is DFQATT and CDR2 is SNEGSKA (reference sequence). CDR3 length equals 11 residues. Deletions cut 1 base from V and 4 bases from J, with 4 bases between. CDR3 in amino acids: CSARAVTEAFF. CDR3 DNA sequence: TGCAGTGCTAGAGCGGTCACTGAAGCTTTCTTT.

This clonotype was detected only a few times. The rearrangement uses TRBV5-5 and TRBJ2-7; D is perhaps TRBD1 or TRBD2 (5 bases each). Between the trimmed V and J ends, which lost 5 bases and 2 bases, there was a span of 14 bases. The CDR3 loop spans 14 amino acids. CDR1 is SGHKS and CDR2 is YYEKEE in the germline V gene (reference sequence). In DNA, the CDR3 is TGTGCCAGCAGATCGGCCGGGACCACCTACGAGCAGTACTTC. Encoded protein: CASRSAGTTYEQYF.

The sample holds a few counts of this clonotype. The J gene is TRBJ2-3, the V gene TRBV10-3, with 8 bases that match TRBD2. Trimming took 6 bases from V and 4 from J; bases not matched to a gene: 6. This CDR3 has 14 residues. The germline gives CDR1 ENHRY, CDR2 SYGVKD. Written as DNA, the CDR3 is TGTGCCATCAGAACGGGAGGGGGGGCAGATACGCAGTATTTT. Protein: CAIRTGGGADTQYF.

J is TRBJ2-3 and V is TRBV20-1; 8 bases are a match to TRBD1. This CDR3 comprises 15 residues. Trimming at V came to 5 bases and at J to 7 bases, leaving 14 bases not matched to a gene. CDR1 is DFQATT and CDR2 is SNEGSKA in the germline V gene (reference sequence). As DNA, the CDR3 is TGCAGTGCTCGACTCGGGACAGGCGTACCAAATACGCAGTATTTT. It encodes CSARLGTGVPNTQYF.

The gene calls are TRBV2 and TRBJ2-2; perhaps TRBD2 as D (5 bases). V lost 8 bases and J lost 0, with 10 bases in between. This CDR3 comprises 14 residues. CDR1 SNHLY and CDR2 FYNNEI come from the germline V gene. In DNA form, the CDR3 reads TGTGCCAGCGCCGGACTTACGAACACCGGGGAGCTGTTTTTT. Its translation: CASAGLTNTGELFF. Drawing the rest from reference TRBV2 and TRBJ2-2, the complete variable domain is EPEVTQTPSHQVTQMGQEVILRCVPISNHLYFYWYRQILGQKVEFLVSFYNNEISEKSEIFDDQFSVERPDGSNFTLKIRSTKLEDSAMYFCASAGLTNTGELFFGEGSRLTVL.

This clonotype was counted between two and nine times. The chain uses TRBV6-1 and TRBJ1-6, with D perhaps TRBD1 (6 bases). CDR3 length equals 17 residues. Germline V gene sequence: CDR1 MNHNS, CDR2 SASEGT. V was cut by 5 bases and J by 3 bases, with 17 bases left in between. The CDR3: CASSPETGRIYNSPLHF. The CDR3 nucleotides are TGTGCCAGCAGTCCAGAAACAGGGCGCATCTATAATTCACCCCTCCACTTT.

This clonotype was detected many times. The genes are TRBV29-1 and TRBJ2-7; 8 bases agree with TRBD1. The CDR3 has 14 residues. The trim removed 5 bases at V and 0 bases at J, leaving 6 bases unmatched. Germline V gene lookup returns CDR1 SQVTM and CDR2 ANQGSEA. The CDR3 nucleotides are TGCAGCGTTCGGGACAGGCAACCCTCCTACGAGCAGTACTTC. Translation gives CSVRDRQPSYEQYF.

The chain recombines TRBV29-1 with TRBJ2-5; D may be TRBD1 (6 bases). V shed 6 bases and J shed 1 base, with 12 bases lying between them. This CDR3 region has 13 residues. CDR1 and CDR2 (germline): SQVTM, ANQGSEA. The CDR3 region is CSVAGTFQETQYF. The CDR3 DNA reads as TGCAGCGTGGCCGGGACATTCCAAGAGACCCAGTACTTC.

The chain carries TRBV29-1 and TRBJ1-4; D is ambiguous. Germline-derived CDR1 and CDR2 are SQVTM and ANQGSEA. The length of the CDR3 is 15 residues. Between the trimmed V and J ends, which lost 5 bases and 0 bases, there was a span of 13 bases. The CDR3 protein is CSVRERAATNEKLFF. The CDR3 DNA reads TGCAGCGTTCGGGAAAGGGCTGCAACTAATGAAAAACTGTTTTTT.

This sequence joins TRBV11-2 and TRBJ2-5; 9 bases line up with TRBD2. Germline loops: CDR1 SGHAT, CDR2 FQNNGV. J was trimmed by 0 bases and V by 1 base; bases with no gene match: 6. The CDR3 totals 17 residues. CDR3 region: CASSLAGLAGYQETQYF. CDR3 nucleotide sequence: TGTGCCAGCAGCTTAGCCGGGCTAGCGGGGTACCAAGAGACCCAGTACTTC.

This clonotype was observed a handful of times. The gene calls are TRBV12-3 or TRBV12-4 and TRBJ1-5; unclear D gene. The CDR3 totals 14 residues. Trimming shortened V by 8 bases and J by 0 bases, and 11 bases separated the two germline ends. The CDR3 DNA reads TGTGCCAGCCATCCCAGCAATAGCAATCAGCCCCAGCATTTT. This sequence encodes CASHPSNSNQPQHF.

This chain joins TRBV4-3 and TRBJ1-6; maybe TRBD1 (5 bases). CDR1 is LGHNA and CDR2 is YSLEER in the germline V gene. The ends were cut back, 0 bases at V and 6 bases at J, with 9 bases in the middle. The CDR3 has 15 residues. For the CDR3, the DNA is TGCGCCAGCAGCCAAGAATACAGGCTTAATTCACCCCTCCACTTT. Its protein product is CASSQEYRLNSPLHF.